The T cell receptor beta chain under discussion was sequenced for a study of T cell responses to AZD1222 COVID-19 vaccine. Study-wide findings and caveats: Vaccination with two AZD1222 doses was followed by a rise in Spike-specific TCR breadth and depth.

Sequencing used immunoSEQ multiplex PCR; TCRdb keeps in-frame clones, though not all of them. The repertoire holds some 150,000 clones, about 89% seen once, with 1.5% to 2% in the top ten. Germline CDR1 is LNHDA and CDR2 is SQIVND (reference sequence). The V and J ends lost 11 bases and 9 bases respectively, with 17 bases between them. The CDR3 is made up of 11 amino acids. To note about this clone: Its antigen is unknown.

The chain has TRBV19 and TRBJ2-7; tentatively, D is TRBD2 (6 bases). This TCR was sampled from an adult in good health. Sequenced here: peripheral blood, sampled on day 0 of AZD1222 vaccination. DNA of the CDR3: TGTGCCCCACACCGTGGGGGAGGGCAGTACTTC. It translates to CAPHRGGGQYF.